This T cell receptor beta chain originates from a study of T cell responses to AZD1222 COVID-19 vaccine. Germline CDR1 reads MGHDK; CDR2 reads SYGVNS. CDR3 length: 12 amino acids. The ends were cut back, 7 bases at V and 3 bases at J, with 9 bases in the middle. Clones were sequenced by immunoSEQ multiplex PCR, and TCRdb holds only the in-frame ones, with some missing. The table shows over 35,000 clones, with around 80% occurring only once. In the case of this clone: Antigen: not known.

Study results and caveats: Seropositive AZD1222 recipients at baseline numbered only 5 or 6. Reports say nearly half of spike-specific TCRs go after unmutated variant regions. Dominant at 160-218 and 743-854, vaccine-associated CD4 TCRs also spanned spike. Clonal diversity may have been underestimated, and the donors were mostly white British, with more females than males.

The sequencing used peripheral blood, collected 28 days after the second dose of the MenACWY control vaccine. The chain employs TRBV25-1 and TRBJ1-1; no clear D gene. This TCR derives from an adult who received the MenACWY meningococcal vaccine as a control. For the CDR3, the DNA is TGTGCCAGCAAGGAAGGTTACACTGAAGCTTTCTTT. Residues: CASKEGYTEAFF.